Described below is a single TCR beta chain sequence and its context. What it recognizes is unknown. The sample belongs to a study of a mutant IDH1 vaccine in newly diagnosed glioma. Study background: There were eight vaccinations for patients, given in weeks 1, 3, 5, 7, 11, 15, 19 and 23. First vaccine doses came 4-6 weeks after radiotherapy alone, or with temozolomide cycles.

The data were produced by immunoSEQ multiplex PCR, yet TCRdb's version contains in-frame clones alone and is incomplete. The sample records some 40,000 clones, roughly 80% being singletons. With V trimmed by 4 bases and J by 2 bases, 4 bases remained unmatched. The V gene's germline CDR1 is MGHRA and CDR2 YSYEKL. The CDR3 is 14 residues long. Specified time point: week 11, during vaccination. Each vaccine dose was 300 ug of mutant IDH1 20-mer peptide, with topical imiquimod. The V gene is TRBV4-1, the J gene TRBJ2-7; 8 positions agree with TRBD1. The clonotype originates from a woman aged 25 to 39 with glioma. Some clones in this sample may be carry-over from other donors' samples. This specimen was peripheral blood mononuclear cells (PBMCs), taken from a glioma patient whose treatment included an IDH1 peptide vaccine. In nucleotides, the CDR3 is TGCGCCAGCAGCCGAGGACAGGGTGCCTACGAGCAGTACTTC. Amino acid sequence: CASSRGQGAYEQYF.